This entry concerns a single TCR beta chain. This sample stems from a study of PD-L1 blockade in urothelial cancer. About the research overall: Samples of blood were analyzed 3 weeks (second dose) and 6 weeks after treatment start.

Synthetic spike-ins, TCR analog templates, were added into each PCR. Method: immunoSEQ multiplex PCR; TCRdb's copy keeps in-frame clones and lacks some. The data contain about 51,000 clones, approximately 86% of them seen just once; the ten biggest clones take up around 15%. The ends lost 0 bases at V and 7 bases at J; junction bases unmatched: 6. This CDR3 contains 15 residues. In germline, CDR1 is LNHDA, CDR2 SQIVND (reference sequence). The chain has TRBV19 and TRBJ1-5; TRBD1 matches at 7 bases. The sample in question was PBMCs, obtained around atezolizumab (anti-PD-L1) treatment. This TCR was recovered from a man in his fifties or sixties with urothelial cancer. In DNA form, the CDR3 reads TGTGCCAGTAGTATAGAAGGGGGCTTTGGGCAGCCCCAGCATTTT. As protein: CASSIEGGFGQPQHF. Drawing the rest from reference TRBV19 and TRBJ1-5, the complete variable domain is DGGITQSPKYLFRKEGQNVTLSCEQNLNHDAMYWYRQDPGQGLRLIYYSQIVNDFQKGDIAEGYSVSREKKESFPLTVTSAQKNPTAFYLCASSIEGGFGQPQHFGDGTRLSIL.